One sample yielded the 29 T cell receptor beta chains listed below, sequenced in a study. Each CDR3 protein is one row after TCRdb ran MiXCR on the RT-PCR reads. The sample includes approximately 720,000 distinct CDR3 sequences, 14% of them seen just once. Sequencing was performed on memory CD4+ T cells from blood. The receptors originated from a female donor in good health, serving as a healthy control.

The table lists this clonotype with many counts. The chain uses TRBV12-3 or TRBV12-4 and TRBJ2-3, with D possibly matching TRBD1 (5 bases). V was clipped by 6 bases and J by 4 bases, with 17 bases between them. CDR3 length: 15 residues. CDR3 sequence reads: CASRSLGAWPDTQYF. The CDR3, as DNA: TGTGCCAGCAGGTCCCTTGGGGCCTGGCCAGATACGCAGTATTTT.

This clonotype was picked up a small number of times. CDR3 in amino acids: CASSESWVVNTEAFF. The CDR3 region has the DNA TGTGCCAGCAGTGAATCTTGGGTGGTGAACACTGAAGCTTTCTTT. This chain uses TRBV2 with TRBJ1-1; D is unresolved. The germline V gene has CDR1 SNHLY and CDR2 FYNNEI. The ends were cut back, 2 bases at V and 0 bases at J, with 10 bases in the middle. The CDR3 is 15 amino acids.

As concerns this clonotype: This may come from a read error, since a much larger clone is one base off. J is TRBJ1-1 and V is TRBV20-1; no clear D gene. Germline assignment: CDR1 DFQATT and CDR2 SNEGSKA (reference sequence). The CDR3 consists of 13 residues. The CDR3: CSAGDHRVTEAFF. The CDR3 DNA is TGCAGTGCTGGAGATCACAGAGTCACTGAAGCTTTCTTT.

The chain couples TRBV12-3 or TRBV12-4 to TRBJ2-3; D call uncertain. This CDR3 comprises 13 residues. V was clipped by 1 base and J by 10 bases, with 12 bases between them. CDR3 sequence (DNA): TGTGCCAGCAGTTTAGTCCCGAAGGGCCCGCAGTATTTT. Its translation is CASSLVPKGPQYF.

This clonotype has a handful of counts. V is TRBV6-6 and J is TRBJ2-7; D is unresolved. Germline V lookup: CDR1 MNHNY, CDR2 SVGAGI (reference sequence). The CDR3 totals 14 residues. V was clipped by 2 bases and J by 0 bases, with 8 bases between them. CDR3 protein: CASSYHTSSYEQYF. CDR3 coding DNA: TGTGCCAGCAGTTACCATACGAGCTCCTACGAGCAGTACTTC.

The chain combines TRBV20-1 with TRBJ1-4, with 9 positions matching TRBD1. CDR1 and CDR2 (germline): DFQATT, SNEGSKA (reference sequence). The CDR3 has 15 residues. The V gene end was trimmed by 0 bases and the J gene end by 6 bases; junction bases not matched to a gene: 5. CDR3 in amino acids: CSARETGTGYEKLFF. The CDR3 nucleotides read TGCAGTGCTAGAGAGACCGGGACAGGGTATGAAAAACTGTTTTTT.

This chain links TRBV6-2 or TRBV6-3 with TRBJ1-2; D possibly corresponds to TRBD1 (5 bases). The CDR3 loop spans 14 amino acids. Germline loops: CDR1 MNHEY, CDR2 SVGEGT. Trimming stripped 1 base from V and 3 bases from J, with 9 bases between. CDR3: CASSYWDGHYGYTF. The CDR3 coding sequence is TGTGCCAGCAGTTACTGGGACGGACACTATGGCTACACCTTC.

Many counts were recorded for this clonotype. This rearrangement joins TRBV7-2 to TRBJ2-1; TRBD2 aligns across 8 bases. V trimming: 5 bases; J trimming: 2 bases; junction bases outside the gene matches: 5. The length of the CDR3 is 15 residues. Per germline, CDR1 SGHTA and CDR2 FQGNSA. CDR3 sequence reads: CASSALAGTYNEQFF. CDR3 bases: TGTGCCAGCAGCGCCCTAGCGGGTACCTACAATGAGCAGTTCTTC.

The rearrangement joins TRBV5-1 to TRBJ2-5; TRBD2 might be the D (6 bases). Trimming cost V 4 bases and J 3 bases, with 13 bases left between them. CDR3 length: 14 amino acids. The germline V gene encodes CDR1 SGHRS and CDR2 YFSETQ. The CDR3 coding sequence is TGCGCCAGCAGCAAGCCCCCGGGGGAAGAGACCCAGTACTTC. Residues: CASSKPPGEETQYF.

This clonotype was seen a handful of times. The chain employs TRBV12-3 or TRBV12-4 and TRBJ2-7, with 9 nucleotides matching TRBD1. The CDR3 extends over 14 amino acids. With 5 bases clipped from V and 4 bases from J, the junction kept 6 bases outside the gene matches. The CDR3 loop is CASSPGTGWYEQYF. The CDR3 DNA is TGTGCCAGCAGTCCCGGGACAGGGTGGTACGAGCAGTACTTC.

This clonotype was counted many times. The chain employs TRBV9 and TRBJ1-1; a weak D match, TRBD1 (5 bases). Germline values: CDR1 SGDLS, CDR2 YYNGEE. Trimming shortened V by 0 bases and J by 4 bases, and 7 bases separated the two germline ends. The CDR3 length is 13 residues. The CDR3 region has the DNA TGTGCCAGCAGCGTAGACAGGTCCACTGAAGCTTTCTTT. It translates to CASSVDRSTEAFF.

This clonotype was seen more than once but under ten times. V is TRBV20-1 and J is TRBJ1-2, with 10 nucleotides matching TRBD1. This CDR3 region has 14 residues. Germline V gene data show CDR1 as DFQATT and CDR2 as SNEGSKA (reference sequence). Unmatched junction bases numbered 7, after V lost 6 bases and J lost 3 bases. As DNA, the CDR3 is TGCAGTGCCCTTGAGACAGGGGGCCACTATGGCTACACCTTC. As protein: CSALETGGHYGYTF.

The genes are TRBV6-2 or TRBV6-3 and TRBJ2-1; 12 bases are a match to TRBD2. CDR1 and CDR2 (germline): MNHEY, SVGEGT. The ends lost 1 base at V and 10 bases at J; junction bases unmatched: 14. The CDR3 runs to 18 residues. The CDR3 region has the DNA TGTGCCAGCAGTTACTTTGGGACTAGCGGGTACGGGGGTGGAGAGCAGTTCTTC. Translating gives CASSYFGTSGYGGGEQFF.

In this sample, this clonotype turned up many times. The chain links TRBV29-1 to TRBJ2-2; 10 nucleotides match TRBD1. Germline V gives CDR1 SQVTM, CDR2 ANQGSEA. CDR3 length: 13 amino acids. The ends lost 7 bases at V and 7 bases at J; junction bases unmatched: 6. In DNA, the CDR3 is TGCAGCGCCGCGGGACAGGGGCACGGGGAGCTGTTTTTT. It is translated as CSAAGQGHGELFF.

The chain has TRBV12-3 or TRBV12-4 and TRBJ2-7; 7 bases match TRBD2. This CDR3 has 13 amino acids. The V segment lost 6 bases and the J segment 7 bases; nucleotides outside the gene matches: 9. The CDR3 loop reads CASSPGLSEEQYF. The CDR3 DNA reads as TGTGCCAGCAGCCCGGGACTATCGGAAGAGCAGTACTTC.

The rearrangement links TRBV5-5 to TRBJ2-1; D not certain. V was shortened by 0 bases and J by 7 bases, with 14 bases between the two germline ends. CDR1 SGHKS and CDR2 YYEKEE come from the germline V gene (reference sequence). The CDR3 contains 15 residues. The CDR3 region is CASSLVVVSLNEQFF. The CDR3 coding sequence is TGTGCCAGCAGCTTGGTAGTCGTGAGTTTAAATGAGCAGTTCTTC.

CDR3 protein: CASSQGGLLLGNTIYF. The CDR3 DNA reads TGTGCCAGCAGTCAGGGGGGGCTGTTGTTAGGAAACACCATATATTTT. The chain joins TRBV12-3 or TRBV12-4 to TRBJ1-3; 7 nucleotides align to TRBD1. This CDR3 is 16 amino acids long. Unmatched junction bases numbered 11, after V lost 5 bases and J lost 4 bases.

The chain couples TRBV20-1 to TRBJ1-2; D ambiguous. This CDR3 spans 12 amino acids. Between the trimmed V and J ends, which lost 2 bases and 7 bases, there was a span of 11 bases. Germline V lookup: CDR1 DFQATT, CDR2 SNEGSKA (reference sequence). CDR3 coding DNA: TGCAGTGCTAGACCACTGGGGAGTGGCTACACCTTC. It encodes CSARPLGSGYTF.

This clonotype was counted many times. J is TRBJ1-4 and V is TRBV7-2; 9 bases fit TRBD1. The CDR3 runs 16 residues. Germline trimming cut 5 bases from V and 0 bases from J; bases unmatched to any gene: 4. Per the germline V gene, CDR1 is SGHTA and CDR2 is FQGNSA. CDR3 bases: TGTGCCAGCAGCGTCCGGACAGGGGCAACTAATGAAAAACTGTTTTTT. It codes for CASSVRTGATNEKLFF. Full variable domain (rest looked up from reference TRBV7-2 and TRBJ1-4): GAGVSQSPSNKVTEKGKDVELRCDPISGHTALYWYRQSLGQGLEFLIYFQGNSAPDKSGLPSDRFSAERTGGSVSTLTIQRTQQEDSAVYLCASSVRTGATNEKLFFGSGTQLSVL.

This clonotype was recorded many times. The chain links TRBV29-1 to TRBJ1-2; TRBD1 matches 8 bases. Per the germline V gene, CDR1 is SQVTM and CDR2 is ANQGSEA. CDR3 length equals 13 residues. V shed 6 bases and J 5 bases; nucleotides not matched to a gene: 8. The CDR3, as DNA: TGCAGCGTCGAGCCAGGGGGCGTTTATGGCTACACCTTC. Amino acid sequence: CSVEPGGVYGYTF.

The genes are TRBV20-1 and TRBJ2-5; TRBD2 aligns across 12 bases. The CDR3 runs 16 residues. J was trimmed by 4 bases and V by 1 base; bases with no gene match: 7. Germline lookup yields CDR1 DFQATT and CDR2 SNEGSKA (reference sequence). CDR3: CSARGALAGGGETQYF. The CDR3 coding sequence is TGCAGTGCTAGAGGGGCGCTAGCGGGAGGGGGAGAGACCCAGTACTTC.

This clonotype was seen only a few times. The chain joins TRBV6-2 or TRBV6-3 to TRBJ2-5, with TRBD2 matching 10 bases. Germline V CDR1 and CDR2: MNHEY, SVGEGT. The CDR3 has 15 amino acids. The V gene end was trimmed by 11 bases and the J gene end by 2 bases; junction bases not matched to a gene: 11. The CDR3 nucleotides read TGTGCCTCTCAGGCTAGCGGGAGTGGGCAAGAGACCCAGTACTTC. Its protein product is CASQASGSGQETQYF.

This clonotype appeared many times. The J gene is TRBJ1-6, the V gene TRBV12-3 or TRBV12-4, with 8 nucleotides matching TRBD1. With 5 bases clipped from V and 9 bases from J, the junction kept 0 bases outside the gene matches. This CDR3 is 12 amino acids long. This chain's CDR3 is CASSDRGSPLHF. In DNA, the CDR3 is TGTGCCAGCAGTGACAGGGGTTCACCCCTCCACTTT.

Only a few counts were recorded for this clonotype. The V and J genes are TRBV7-2 and TRBJ2-7; no clear D. The CDR3 length is 15 residues. Looked up from germline, CDR1 is SGHTA and CDR2 is FQGNSA. V lost 7 bases and J lost 3, with 19 bases in between. The CDR3 region is CASTLSGRRSYEQYF. The DNA of the CDR3 is TGTGCCAGCACCCTATCAGGTCGCCGGAGCTACGAGCAGTACTTC.

The chain employs TRBV20-1 and TRBJ1-4; 9 bases fit TRBD1. The CDR3 runs 14 residues. Germline CDR1 DFQATT, CDR2 SNEGSKA (reference sequence). Trimming took 3 bases from V and 6 from J; bases not matched to a gene: 5. The CDR3 protein is CSARARTGDEKLFF. The CDR3 DNA follows: TGCAGTGCTAGGGCCCGGACAGGGGATGAAAAACTGTTTTTT.

This clonotype was seen ten or more times. This rearrangement joins TRBV5-1 to TRBJ2-1; 11 bases line up with TRBD2. Germline lookup yields CDR1 SGHRS and CDR2 YFSETQ. Germline trimming cut 4 bases from V and 6 bases from J; bases unmatched to any gene: 6. This CDR3 is 15 amino acids long. As DNA, the CDR3 is TGCGCCAGCAGCGGGGGACTAGCGGAGGTCAATGAGCAGTTCTTC. Encoded protein: CASSGGLAEVNEQFF.

In this sample, this clonotype turned up a few times. The chain recombines TRBV27 with TRBJ2-2; no firm D call. Trimming removed 2 bases from V and 5 bases from J, with 6 bases in between. This CDR3 contains 13 residues. Per the germline V gene, CDR1 is MNHEY and CDR2 is SMNVEV (reference sequence). The CDR3 DNA reads TGTGCCAGCAGTTTACCACAGACCGGGGAGCTGTTTTTT. Protein: CASSLPQTGELFF.

This clonotype was seen a handful of times. The chain employs TRBV5-1 and TRBJ2-7; a possible D gene is TRBD1 (7 bases). With 0 bases removed from V and 3 bases from J, the gap between germline ends came to 10 bases. CDR3 length: 14 amino acids. CDR1 is SGHRS and CDR2 is YFSETQ in the germline V gene. Here the CDR3 reads CASSLAQGGYEQYF. As DNA, the CDR3 is TGCGCCAGCAGCTTGGCGCAGGGGGGCTACGAGCAGTACTTC.

This clonotype was seen only a few times. V gene TRBV15 combines with J gene TRBJ1-6; no clear D. Per germline, CDR1 LNHNV and CDR2 YYDKDF (reference sequence). Deletions cut 4 bases from V and 8 bases from J, with 12 bases between. The CDR3 spans 14 residues. The CDR3 bases are TGTGCCACCAGCAACCCCGACCCTCATTCACCCCTCCACTTT. This codes for CATSNPDPHSPLHF.